The 7 T cell receptor beta chains below all came from one sample that was sequenced in a study of memory B cells and T cells in multiple sclerosis. The antigens these receptors bind are not known. CFSE-dim autoproliferating and CFSE-high non-proliferating T cells from unstimulated culture were sequenced separately. Pooled replicate wells came from some 5x10^7 CFSE-labeled PBMCs cultured approximately 7 days without stimulus. This table comes from immunoSEQ multiplex PCR, and its TCRdb copy is limited to in-frame clones, with some not included. The sample has about 45,000 clones, 82% seen once; the top ten hold roughly 1.1%. The sample was PBMCs from blood kept in culture. These receptor sequences come from a human donor with multiple sclerosis.

The rearrangement links TRBV30 to TRBJ1-5; tentatively, D is TRBD1 (6 bases). Trimming pared 2 bases from V and 4 bases from J, leaving 15 bases between. The length of the CDR3 is 15 residues. The germline gives CDR1 GTSNPN, CDR2 SVGIG (reference sequence). DNA for the CDR3: TGTGCCTGGAGTCCTCAGGGGCTAGGGAATCAGCCCCAGCATTTT. Its translation is CAWSPQGLGNQPQHF.

This sequence joins TRBV2 and TRBJ1-5, with 9 bases lining up with TRBD1. Germline CDR1 SNHLY, CDR2 FYNNEI. V lost 6 bases to trimming and J lost 4 bases; unmatched junction nucleotides: 4. This CDR3 contains 14 residues. This CDR3 reads CASRMDRGNQPQHF. In DNA form, the CDR3 reads TGTGCCAGCAGGATGGACAGGGGTAATCAGCCCCAGCATTTT.

The chain links TRBV5-6 to TRBJ2-5; D unresolved. Germline loops: CDR1 SGHDT, CDR2 YYEEEE. The CDR3 extends over 14 amino acids. Trimming shortened V by 2 bases and J by 2 bases, and 10 bases separated the two germline ends. The CDR3 DNA follows: TGTGCCAGCAGCTTATTTGGGCGGCAAGAGACCCAGTACTTC. It codes for CASSLFGRQETQYF.

The chain recombines TRBV29-1 with TRBJ2-7, with 11 bases matching TRBD1. Germline CDR1 reads SQVTM; CDR2 reads ANQGSEA. V was clipped by 4 bases and J by 5 bases; unmatched bases: 7. This CDR3 region has 14 residues. CDR3 region: CSVVGGQGANEQYF. CDR3 nucleotide sequence: TGCAGCGTTGTGGGAGGACAGGGGGCTAACGAGCAGTACTTC.

This clone has only a few counts. V usage is TRBV5-1 and J usage is TRBJ1-1, with D perhaps TRBD1 (5 bases). Germline V gives CDR1 SGHRS, CDR2 YFSETQ. This CDR3 region has 14 residues. V was cut by 6 bases and J by 1 base, with 13 bases left in between. The CDR3 DNA is TGCGCCAGCACCAGGGCCAAAGGGAACACTGAAGCTTTCTTT. Translating gives CASTRAKGNTEAFF.

This clone appeared a single time. V gene TRBV30 combines with J gene TRBJ2-3; no clear D. CDR3 size: 14 residues. The V end lost 2 bases, the J end lost 1 base, and 10 bases lay between the germline ends. CDR1 is GTSNPN, CDR2 SVGIG, per germline (reference sequence). The CDR3 DNA reads TGTGCCTGGAGTCCAGGCGCTCGCACAGATACGCAGTATTTT. Translated, it gives CAWSPGARTDTQYF. Supplemented by reference TRBV30 and TRBJ2-3, the full variable domain reads SQTIHQWPATLVQPVGSPLSLECTVEGTSNPNLYWYRQAAGRGLQLLFYSVGIGQISSEVPQNLSASRPQDRQFILSSKKLLLSDSGFYLCAWSPGARTDTQYFGPGTRLTVL.

This chain joins TRBV30 and TRBJ1-5; TRBD1 might be the D (5 bases). The CDR3 extends over 13 amino acids. V shed 5 bases and J shed 4 bases, with 12 bases lying between them. Germline lookup yields CDR1 GTSNPN and CDR2 SVGIG (reference sequence). The DNA of the CDR3 is TGTGCCTGGTCCAGGGAAGAGAATCAGCCCCAGCATTTT. Amino acid sequence: CAWSREENQPQHF.